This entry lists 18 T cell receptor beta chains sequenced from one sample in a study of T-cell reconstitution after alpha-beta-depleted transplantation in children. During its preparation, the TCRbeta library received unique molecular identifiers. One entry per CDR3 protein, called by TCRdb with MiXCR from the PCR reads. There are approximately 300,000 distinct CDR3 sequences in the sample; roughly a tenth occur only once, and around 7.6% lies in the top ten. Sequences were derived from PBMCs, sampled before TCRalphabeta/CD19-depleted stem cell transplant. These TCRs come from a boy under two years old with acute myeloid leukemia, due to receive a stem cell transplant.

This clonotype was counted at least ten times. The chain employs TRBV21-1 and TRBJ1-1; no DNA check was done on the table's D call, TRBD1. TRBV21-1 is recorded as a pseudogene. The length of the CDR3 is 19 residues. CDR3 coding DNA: TGTGCCAGCAGCAAGCCCCGCCGGGAGAGGAAGAGGATGAACACTGAAGCTTTCTTT. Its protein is CASSKPRRERKRMNTEAFF.

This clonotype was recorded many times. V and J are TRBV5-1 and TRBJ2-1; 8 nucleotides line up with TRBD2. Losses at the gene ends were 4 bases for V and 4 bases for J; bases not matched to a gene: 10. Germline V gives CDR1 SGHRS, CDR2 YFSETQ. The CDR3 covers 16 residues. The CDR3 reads CASSTNRGGRYNEQFF. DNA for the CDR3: TGCGCCAGCAGCACCAACCGGGGGGGAAGGTACAATGAGCAGTTCTTC.

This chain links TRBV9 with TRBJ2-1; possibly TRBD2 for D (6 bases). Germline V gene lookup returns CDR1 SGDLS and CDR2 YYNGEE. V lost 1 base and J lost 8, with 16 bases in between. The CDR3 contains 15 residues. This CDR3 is CASSVPRLGWDEQFF. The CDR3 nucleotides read TGTGCCAGCAGCGTACCGAGACTAGGGTGGGATGAGCAGTTCTTC.

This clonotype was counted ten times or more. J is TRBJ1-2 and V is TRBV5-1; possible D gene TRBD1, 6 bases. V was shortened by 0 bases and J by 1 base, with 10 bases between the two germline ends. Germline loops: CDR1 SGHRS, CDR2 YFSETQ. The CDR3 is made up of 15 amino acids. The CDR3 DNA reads TGCGCCAGCAGCTTGGCCGGGACAAATAACTATGGCTACACCTTC. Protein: CASSLAGTNNYGYTF.

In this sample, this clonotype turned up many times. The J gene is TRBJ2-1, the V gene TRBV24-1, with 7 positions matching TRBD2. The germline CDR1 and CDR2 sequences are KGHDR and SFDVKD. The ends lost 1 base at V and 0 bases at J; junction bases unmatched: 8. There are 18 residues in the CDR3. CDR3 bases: TGTGCCACCAGTGATTTTGGTAGGGGACTACCCTCCTACAATGAGCAGTTCTTC. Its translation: CATSDFGRGLPSYNEQFF.

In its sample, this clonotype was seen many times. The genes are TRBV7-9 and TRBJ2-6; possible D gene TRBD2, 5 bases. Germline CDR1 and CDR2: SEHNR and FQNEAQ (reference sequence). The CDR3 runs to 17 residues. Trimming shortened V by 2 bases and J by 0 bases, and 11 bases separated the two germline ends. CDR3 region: CASSLLWEYSGANVLTF. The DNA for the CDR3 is TGTGCCAGCAGCTTATTGTGGGAGTACTCTGGGGCCAACGTCCTGACTTTC.

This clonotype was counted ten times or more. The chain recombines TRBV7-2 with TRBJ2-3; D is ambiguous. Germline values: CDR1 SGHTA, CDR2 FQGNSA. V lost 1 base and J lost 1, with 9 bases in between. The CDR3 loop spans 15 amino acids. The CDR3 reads CASSLVARRTDTQYF. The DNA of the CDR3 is TGTGCCAGCAGCTTAGTGGCCCGCCGCACAGATACGCAGTATTTT.

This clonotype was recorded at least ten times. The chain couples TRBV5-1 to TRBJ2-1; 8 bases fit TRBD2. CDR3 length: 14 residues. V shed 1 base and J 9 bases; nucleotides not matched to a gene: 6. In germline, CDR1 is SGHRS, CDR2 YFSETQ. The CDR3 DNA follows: TGCGCCAGCAGCTTGTGGGGACTAGGGGGTGAGCAGTTCTTC. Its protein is CASSLWGLGGEQFF.

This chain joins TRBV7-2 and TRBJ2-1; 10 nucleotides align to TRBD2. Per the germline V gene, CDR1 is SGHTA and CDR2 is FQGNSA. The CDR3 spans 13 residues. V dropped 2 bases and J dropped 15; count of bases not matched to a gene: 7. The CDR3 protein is CASSLQASGRLFF. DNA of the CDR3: TGTGCCAGCAGCTTACAGGCTAGCGGGAGATTGTTCTTC.

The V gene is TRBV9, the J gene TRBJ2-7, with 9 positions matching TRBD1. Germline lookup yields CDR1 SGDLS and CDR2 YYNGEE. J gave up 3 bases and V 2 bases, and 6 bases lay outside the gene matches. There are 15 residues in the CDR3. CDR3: CASSVGTGRGYEQYF. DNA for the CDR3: TGTGCCAGCAGCGTTGGGACAGGGAGAGGCTACGAGCAGTACTTC. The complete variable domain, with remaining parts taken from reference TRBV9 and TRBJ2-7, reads DSGVTQTPKHLITATGQRVTLRCSPRSGDLSVYWYQQSLDQGLQFLIQYYNGEERAKGNILERFSAQQFPDLHSELNLSSLELGDSALYFCASSVGTGRGYEQYFGPGTRLTVT.

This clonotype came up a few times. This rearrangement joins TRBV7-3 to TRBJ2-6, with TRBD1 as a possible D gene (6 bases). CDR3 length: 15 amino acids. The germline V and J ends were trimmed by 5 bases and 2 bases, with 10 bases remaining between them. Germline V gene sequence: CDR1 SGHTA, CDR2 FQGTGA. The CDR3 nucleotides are TGTGCCAGCAGCGCCACAGGGACTGGGGCCAACGTCCTGACTTTC. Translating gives CASSATGTGANVLTF.

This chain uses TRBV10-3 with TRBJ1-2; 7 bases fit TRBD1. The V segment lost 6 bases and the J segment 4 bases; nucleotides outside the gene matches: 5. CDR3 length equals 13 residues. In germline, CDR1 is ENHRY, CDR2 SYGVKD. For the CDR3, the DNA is TGTGCCATCAGAGGGGGCGCACGCTATGGCTACACCTTC. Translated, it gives CAIRGGARYGYTF.

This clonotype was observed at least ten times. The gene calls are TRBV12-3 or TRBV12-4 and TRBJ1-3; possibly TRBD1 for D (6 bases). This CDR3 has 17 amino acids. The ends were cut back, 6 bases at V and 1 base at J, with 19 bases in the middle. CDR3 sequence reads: CASRGTRRGSSGNTIYF. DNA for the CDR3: TGTGCCAGCAGAGGGACCCGCAGGGGAAGTTCTGGAAACACCATATATTTT.

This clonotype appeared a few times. The CDR3 reads CASSLVLGDYEQYF. Written as DNA, the CDR3 is TGTGCCAGCAGCTTGGTACTAGGTGACTACGAGCAGTACTTC. The chain couples TRBV5-6 to TRBJ2-7, with D possibly matching TRBD2 (5 bases). The CDR3 sequence is 14 residues long. The germline V gene has CDR1 SGHDT and CDR2 YYEEEE. V shed 0 bases and J shed 3 bases, with 10 bases lying between them. Supplemented by reference TRBV5-6 and TRBJ2-7, the full variable domain reads DAGVTQSPTHLIKTRGQQVTLRCSPKSGHDTVSWYQQALGQGPQFIFQYYEEEERQRGNFPDRFSGHQFPNYSSELNVNALLLGDSALYLCASSLVLGDYEQYFGPGTRLTVT.

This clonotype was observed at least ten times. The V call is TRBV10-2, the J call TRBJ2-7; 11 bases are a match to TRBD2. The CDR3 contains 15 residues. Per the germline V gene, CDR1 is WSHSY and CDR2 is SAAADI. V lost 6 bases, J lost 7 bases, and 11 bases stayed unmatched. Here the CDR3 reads CASRGWTSGPPEQYF. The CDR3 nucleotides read TGCGCCAGCAGGGGCTGGACTAGCGGGCCGCCTGAGCAGTACTTC.

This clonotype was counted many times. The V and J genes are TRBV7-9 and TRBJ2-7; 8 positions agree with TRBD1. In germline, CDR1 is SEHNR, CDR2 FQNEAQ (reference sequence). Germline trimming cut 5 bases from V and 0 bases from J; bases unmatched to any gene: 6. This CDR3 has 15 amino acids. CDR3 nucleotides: TGTGCCAGCAGCCCCCCGACAGGGGACTCCTACGAGCAGTACTTC. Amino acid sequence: CASSPPTGDSYEQYF.

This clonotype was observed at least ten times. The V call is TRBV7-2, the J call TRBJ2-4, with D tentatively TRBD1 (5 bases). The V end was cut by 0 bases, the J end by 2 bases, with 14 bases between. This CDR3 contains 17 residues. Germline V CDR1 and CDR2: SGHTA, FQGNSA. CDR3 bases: TGTGCCAGCAGCTTAGCGCTTGGGGCACGAACCAAAAACATTCAGTACTTC. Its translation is CASSLALGARTKNIQYF.

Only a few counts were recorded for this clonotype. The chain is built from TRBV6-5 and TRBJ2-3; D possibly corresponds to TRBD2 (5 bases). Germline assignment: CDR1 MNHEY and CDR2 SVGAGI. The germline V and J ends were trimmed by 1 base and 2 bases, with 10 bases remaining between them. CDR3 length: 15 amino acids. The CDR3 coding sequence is TGTGCCAGCAGTTACTATCGGGGTTTCACAGATACGCAGTATTTT. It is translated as CASSYYRGFTDTQYF.